A selection of T cell receptor beta chains follows, all from one sample in a study of T cells in Graves' hyperthyroidism and ophthalmopathy. TCRdb reprocessed the multiplex PCR reads with MiXCR, giving one entry per CDR3 protein. Altogether some 200,000 distinct CDR3 sequences are present, around a sixth being singletons, with the ten largest covering approximately 56%. The sequenced sample consisted of blood. Receptors were obtained from a woman aged 45-59 years with Graves' hyperthyroidism. Both conserved end residues are part of each CDR3. D genes are given only for firm matches. Some rows have no size entry. The others give once, few or many, or a class for an expanded clone.

CDR3: CASSDRRAGRTEAFF
DNA: TGTGCCAGCAGTGATCGCCGGGCAGGGCGAACTGAAGCTTTCTTT
size: many
V: TRBV6-1
J: TRBJ1-1
D: .

CDR3: CASSDTGSGNTIYF
DNA: TGTGCCAGCAGCGATACAGGGTCCGGAAACACCATATATTTT
size: few
V: TRBV5-8
J: TRBJ1-3
D: .

CDR3: CASSYSGLAQGEQFF
DNA: TGTGCCAGCAGTTACTCGGGGCTAGCGCAAGGTGAGCAGTTCTTC
size: few
V: TRBV6-2/TRBV6-3
J: TRBJ2-1
D: .

CDR3: CASSSPTGAFSYEQYF
DNA: TGTGCCAGCAGTAGCCCGACAGGGGCTTTCTCCTACGAGCAGTACTTC
size: .
V: TRBV27
J: TRBJ2-7
D: TRBD1

CDR3: CAYSTSGSSYEQYF
DNA: TGTGCCTATTCGACTAGCGGGAGTTCCTACGAGCAGTACTTC
size: many
V: TRBV30
J: TRBJ2-7
D: TRBD2

CDR3: CASSPSDPNYNEQFF
DNA: TGTGCCAGCTCACCGTCCGACCCAAATTACAATGAGCAGTTCTTC
size: .
V: TRBV18
J: TRBJ2-1
D: .

CDR3: CASTTTSGSLAYNEQFF
DNA: TGTGCCAGCACCACGACTAGCGGGAGTCTGGCCTACAATGAGCAGTTCTTC
size: many
V: TRBV6-1
J: TRBJ2-1
D: TRBD2

CDR3: CASSSHPGTVSLNTEAFF
DNA: TGCGCCAGCAGCTCCCACCCCGGGACAGTTAGTTTGAACACTGAAGCTTTCTTT
size: many
V: TRBV5-1
J: TRBJ1-1
D: TRBD1

CDR3: CASSEQSYEQYF
DNA: TGTGCCAGCAGCGAACAGAGTTACGAGCAGTACTTC
size: few
V: TRBV14
J: TRBJ2-7
D: .

CDR3: CASSLMDGYETQYF
DNA: TGTGCCAGCAGTCTGATGGACGGCTACGAGACCCAGTACTTC
size: .
V: TRBV27
J: TRBJ2-5
D: .

CDR3: CASRPNLRDEQFF
DNA: TGCGCCAGCCGACCCAATTTACGGGATGAGCAGTTCTTC
size: .
V: TRBV5-1
J: TRBJ2-1
D: .

CDR3: CATTGRRGSPLHF
DNA: TGTGCCACCACGGGGAGGAGGGGTTCACCCCTCCACTTT
size: .
V: TRBV2
J: TRBJ1-6
D: .

CDR3: CASSAGQRTYEQYF
DNA: TGTGCCAGTAGTGCCGGACAGCGAACCTACGAGCAGTACTTC
size: many
V: TRBV19
J: TRBJ2-7
D: .

CDR3: CAWSDPRRWNTGELFF
DNA: TGTGCCTGGAGTGACCCGAGACGGTGGAACACCGGGGAGCTGTTTTTT
size: once
V: TRBV30
J: TRBJ2-2
D: .

CDR3: CSARVRMSETQYF
DNA: TGCAGTGCTAGAGTCAGGATGAGTGAGACCCAGTACTTC
size: many
V: TRBV20-1
J: TRBJ2-5
D: .

CDR3: CASSVVTGPYNEQFF
DNA: TGTGCCAGCAGCGTAGTGACGGGCCCCTACAATGAGCAGTTCTTC
size: .
V: TRBV9
J: TRBJ2-1
D: .